The clone carrying this T cell receptor beta chain was recorded at least ten times. Indicated time point: newly diagnosed GD, antithyroid drugs for less than 3 months. Preparation of the TCR library used RNA extracted from PBMCs. This CDR3 contains 11 residues. V shed 5 bases and J shed 7 bases, with 8 bases lying between them. This sample is part of a study of regulatory T cells in long-lasting Graves disease. Assembly of TCR beta libraries relied on iRepertoire HTBI primers together with Arm-PCR of CDR3 regions. TCRdb re-called the multiplex PCR reads through MiXCR, storing one row per CDR3 protein. The table records 200,000 to 250,000 distinct CDR3 sequences, roughly 19% of them present only once. These same data were also listed under a study on T cells in Graves' hyperthyroidism and ophthalmopathy. As that report states: The blood repertoire included most of the expanded thyroid clonotypes above 0.001. Model predictions of ophthalmopathy came a median approximately 6.5 months before onset.

This chain joins TRBV12-3 or TRBV12-4 and TRBJ1-1, with D unresolved. The receptor was derived from a woman aged 25-40 years with Graves disease. The specimen was peripheral blood mononuclear cells (PBMCs), collected at new diagnosis, from a patient treated with antithyroid drugs. CDR3 sequence (DNA): TGTGCCAGCAGTATCCGTCGTGAAGCTTTCTTT. Translating gives CASSIRREAFF.